This T cell receptor beta chain was recorded in a study of human T cells and chemical hapten exposure. Ten or more counts support this clonotype. In the original workflow: Ranging from about 20,000 to 700,000, TCR counts per sample had a median value of around 100,000. TCRdb passed the RACE reads through MiXCR, listing each CDR3 protein once. These V and J calls derive from TCRdb rather than the authors' analysis. The table lists tens of thousands of distinct CDR3 sequences, about a tenth of them singletons, with 6.8% in the top ten. V was cut by 6 bases and J by 4 bases, with 4 bases left in between. CDR1 MNHEY and CDR2 SVGEGT come from the germline V gene. The length of the CDR3 is 12 residues. As to time point: patch test 2, 6 weeks after DPC sensitization. The treatment was: therapeutic diphenylcyclopropenone sensitization with weekly scalp DPC.

This clonotype was obtained from a woman aged 45 to 65 with alopecia areata. Some clones in this sample may be carry-over from other donors' samples. This specimen was whole blood, taken in connection with sensitization to the hapten diphenylcyclopropenone (DPC). This sequence joins TRBV6-2 or TRBV6-3 and TRBJ1-6; D unresolved. As DNA, the CDR3 is TGTGCCAGCAGCACGTATAATTCACCCCTCCACTTT. It is translated as CASSTYNSPLHF.